This T cell receptor (beta chain) was observed in a study of T-cell memory formation after mild COVID-19 (dated by TCRdb to the early 2020s). Some background on the complete study: Most TCR sequence clusters were specific to one of the two donors. The cohort was made up of two young adult volunteers, one female and one male, who were previously healthy. Longitudinal TCRalpha and TCRbeta repertoire sequencing tracked T-cell clones expanding and contracting after mild COVID-19 in a couple of donors. Overall results and qualifications from the work: Clones that contracted from day 15 to 85 showed balanced CD4/CD8 phenotypes, whereas a second wave of clones that expanded from day 15 to 37 leaned towards CD4+. The second-wave clones that peaked on day 37 were not confirmed to be SARS-CoV-2 specific. The study included only a couple of mild cases, and larger cohorts that include severe cases with pre-infection samples were judged to be necessary. Contracting CD4+ clones were found mainly in CM and EM memory subsets, while CD8+ clones were enriched in EMRA. Some responding clones were detected in pre-infection memory, which suggested that pre-existing cross-reactive memory T cells had joined the SARS-CoV-2 response.

Sequencing was carried out with an Illumina NovaSeq 6000. TCRalpha and TCRbeta cDNA libraries were built by 5'RACE with constant-segment primers, adding sample barcodes and unique molecular identifiers. RNA was extracted from every sample with Trizol reagent. Amplification of the libraries took two PCR steps, and the second step added a second sample barcode plus Illumina TruSeq adapters. The libraries were sequenced on an Illumina NovaSeq using 2 x 150 bp paired-end reads. As for the authors' bioinformatics: Demultiplexing of reads and collapsing into UMI-guided consensus sequences were performed with migec v1.2.7. Using mixcr v2.1.11, UMI consensuses were aligned to TRA and TRB V and J templates and then assembled into clonotypes. Expanded or contracted clonotypes were those called significant by both edgeR and NoisET, with noise models trained on biological replicates. For edgeR calls, the thresholds were a false discovery rate-adjusted p below 0.01 and a log2 fold-change of 1. As an exploratory analysis of dynamics, max-normalized trajectories of the 1000 most abundant clonotypes were examined by PCA with hierarchical clustering. Each responding clone was given a CD4 or CD8 phenotype based on the CD4+ and CD8+ repertoires, which had been sequenced separately. The raw public data were reprocessed by TCRdb itself: fastp quality trimming at Q25, MiXCR clonotype calling, in-frame beta chains only. Rows with a matching CDR3 protein are joined into one entry that keeps the most common DNA and genes. In this record, the V and J calls reflect TCRdb's handling and not the investigators' own analysis. The sample table shows hundreds of thousands of distinct CDR3 sequences, and around a sixth are seen once. Of the sample, just over 8% is held by the ten largest clones.

The V and J ends are trimmed by 5 bases and 0 bases, leaving 3 bases between them. Counted from cysteine to phenylalanine, this CDR3 has 12 amino acids. This entry keeps only the CDR3 DNA: 36 bases, framed from base 1. The germline V gene specifies ENHRY as CDR1 and SYGVKD as CDR2. There are a few counts of this clonotype. Its cognate antigen has yet to be identified. No base quality values were provided; no much bigger clone lies one nucleotide off. Ficoll-Paque density gradient centrifugation was the method used to isolate PBMCs. Sequenced: PBMCs or a T cell subset sorted from them (not recorded which). In this chain, TRBV10-3 is recombined with TRBJ2-3, with no reliable assignment of the D segment. This TCR came from an adult woman who had mild COVID-19 (a few samples of this study predate the infection). The sample titles of this study are shuffled in the database, so cell type and time point are left out; the donor was told from shared clones. The encoded CDR3 is CAISSSTDTQYF. The nucleotide sequence is TGTGCCATCAGTTCTAGCACAGATACGCAGTATTTT.